This T cell receptor (beta chain) was obtained from a study of PD-1 blockade in classical Hodgkin lymphoma. Overall study findings and caveats: Compared with baseline, CD4+ but not CD8+ TCR diversity had risen significantly by C4D1.

Patients all relapsed after autologous stem cell transplantation, and there was variation in brentuximab vedotin exposure. Complete response, partial response or progressive disease were the best responses. About this clone itself: No antigen is known for it.

Clones were sequenced by immunoSEQ multiplex PCR, and TCRdb holds only the in-frame ones, with some missing. The sample consists of around 91,000 clones, under 90% of them appearing once. Germline CDR1 and CDR2: SGHNT and YYREEE (reference sequence). V shed 0 bases and J 3 bases; nucleotides not matched to a gene: 8. CDR3 size: 16 residues. The clonotype originates from a human donor with classical Hodgkin lymphoma. The gene calls are TRBV5-4 and TRBJ2-7, with 8 bases aligning to TRBD1. Source: peripheral blood mononuclear cells (PBMCs), taken at baseline. CDR3 nucleotide sequence: TGTGCCAGCAGCTTGGAGTTAGTTGGACAGGGCTACGAGCAGTACTTC. It encodes CASSLELVGQGYEQYF.